This T cell receptor (beta chain) is from a study of spatial heterogeneity in lung cancer. MiXCR, applied by TCRdb to the 5' RACE reads, yields one record per CDR3 protein. Of 40,000 to 45,000 distinct CDR3 sequences in the sample, 6.8% were seen once. Only a few counts were recorded for this clonotype. Germline V gene data show CDR1 as LGHNA and CDR2 as YSLEER. J was trimmed by 8 bases and V by 1 base; bases with no gene match: 9. There are 17 residues in the CDR3. Noted time point: sample taken at primary tumor resection. The sample was PBMCs, taken at surgery. The sequence came from a female donor with early-stage non-small cell lung cancer. The J gene is TRBJ2-4, the V gene TRBV4-3; 12 positions agree with TRBD2. The CDR3 protein is CASSQAPGLAGGDIQYF. DNA of the CDR3: TGCGCCAGCAGCCAAGCCCCGGGACTAGCGGGTGGAGACATTCAGTACTTC.